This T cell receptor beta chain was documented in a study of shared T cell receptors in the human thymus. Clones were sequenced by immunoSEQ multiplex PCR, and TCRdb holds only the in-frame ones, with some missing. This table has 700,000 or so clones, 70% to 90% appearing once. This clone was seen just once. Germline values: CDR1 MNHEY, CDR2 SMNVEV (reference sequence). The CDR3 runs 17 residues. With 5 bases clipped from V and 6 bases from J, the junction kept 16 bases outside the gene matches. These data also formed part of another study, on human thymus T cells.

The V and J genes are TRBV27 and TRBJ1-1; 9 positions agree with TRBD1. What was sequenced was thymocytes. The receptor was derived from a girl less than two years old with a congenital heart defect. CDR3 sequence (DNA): TGTGCCAGCAGTCCACTAAGCGGGACAGGGATAAGTCCTGAAGCTTTCTTT. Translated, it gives CASSPLSGTGISPEAFF.